The 16 T cell receptor beta chains in this list originate from one sample, sequenced in a study of molecular identifiers for immune sequencing clone quantification. TCRdb passed the PCR reads through MiXCR, listing each CDR3 protein once. In the table there are roughly 6,000 distinct CDR3 sequences, under 20% of which are singletons. The sequenced material came from naive CD8+ T cells from blood, with Jurkat cell RNA spiked in. The subset was: FACS-sorted CD8+CD4-CCR7+CD45RA+ naive T cells. The receptors shown here come from a human donor in good health. Some libraries in this study had Jurkat cell RNA spiked in.

On this clonotype itself: One base away lies a much larger clone, so this may be a sequencing read error. This chain links TRBV7-7 with TRBJ2-2; TRBD2 might be the D (5 bases). The CDR3 runs to 11 residues. Per the germline V gene, CDR1 is SSHAT and CDR2 is FNYEAQ (reference sequence). The CDR3 loop reads CASSLNGEPFF. The CDR3 nucleotides read TGTGCCAGCAGCTTGAACGGGGAGCCGTTTTTT.

In its sample, this clonotype is medium-sized. V gene TRBV29-1 combines with J gene TRBJ1-5; TRBD1 matches 9 bases. V dropped 4 bases and J dropped 3; count of bases not matched to a gene: 4. Germline CDR1 and CDR2: SQVTM and ANQGSEA. The CDR3 has 14 residues. CDR3 DNA sequence: TGCAGCGTTGCTGGACAGGGGATCAATCAGCCCCAGCATTTT. Amino acids: CSVAGQGINQPQHF.

This clonotype has a handful of counts. One base away lies a much larger clone, so this may be a sequencing read error. In DNA, the CDR3 is TGCGCCAGCAGCTTGGCCGGAGAGACCCAGAACTTC. Its protein product is CASSLAGETQNF. This chain links TRBV5-1 with TRBJ2-5; D remains unclear. Germline CDR1 SGHRS, CDR2 YFSETQ. CDR3 length: 12 amino acids. Using reference TRBV5-1 and TRBJ2-5 for the parts outside the CDR3, the full variable domain is KAGVTQTPRYLIKTRGQQVTLSCSPISGHRSVSWYQQTPGQGLQFLFEYFSETQRNKGNFPGRFSGRQFSNSRSEMNVSTLELGDSALYLCASSLAGETQNFGPGTRLLVL.

Comments on this clonotype: It may be a read error: a sequence one base away is much more abundant. The chain employs TRBV11-2 and TRBJ2-1; no clear D. Germline CDR1 and CDR2: SGHAT and FQNNGV. The CDR3 spans 15 residues. The CDR3 region has the DNA TGTGCCAGCAGCTTAGAGCCCGGCTCCTACAATGAGCAGCTCTTC. Amino acid sequence: CASSLEPGSYNEQLF. The whole variable domain, remainder taken from reference TRBV11-2 and TRBJ2-1, is EAGVAQSPRYKIIEKRQSVAFWCNPISGHATLYWYQQILGQGPKLLIQFQNNGVVDDSQLPKDRFSAERLKGVDSTLKIQPAKLEDSAVYLCASSLEPGSYNEQLFGPGTRLTVL.

This clonotype is classed as medium-sized. Written as DNA, the CDR3 is TGTGCCAGCAGTTACTGGGGACTAGCGGGGGCCTCAGATACGCAGTATTTT. It is translated as CASSYWGLAGASDTQYF. V gene TRBV6-2 or TRBV6-3 combines with J gene TRBJ2-3, with TRBD2 matching over 14 bases. V lost 1 base, J lost 4 bases, and 4 bases stayed unmatched. The CDR3 spans 17 residues. The germline CDR1 and CDR2 sequences are MNHEY and SVGEGT.

This clonotype was seen ten or more times. This chain uses TRBV12-3 or TRBV12-4 with TRBJ1-2; perhaps TRBD1 as D (5 bases). Trimming cost V 5 bases and J 4 bases, with 8 bases left between them. The CDR3 totals 12 residues. CDR3 coding DNA: TGTGCCAGCAGTCAAGGGACCTATGGCTACACCTTC. Amino acid sequence: CASSQGTYGYTF.

Worth noting for this clonotype: The junction shows a germline mismatch at one end, possibly a read error. The rearrangement links TRBV5-1 to TRBJ2-3; D gene unclear. This CDR3 contains 15 residues. Germline-derived CDR1 and CDR2 are SGHRS and YFSETQ. CDR3 region: CASGFGRAGTDTQYF. The CDR3 region has the DNA TGCGCCAGCGGCTTCGGACGGGCTGGCACAGATACGCAGTATTTT.

This clonotype is termed medium-sized. The chain combines TRBV7-6 with TRBJ2-7; either TRBD1 or TRBD2 may fit D (5 bases each). Germline V gene data show CDR1 as SGHVS and CDR2 as FNYEAQ. The CDR3 is made up of 15 amino acids. The V gene lost 1 base and the J gene lost 6 bases, with 16 bases spanning the gap. CDR3 DNA sequence: TGTGCCAGCAGCTTAGAAAGGGACGGGACCTTCGAGCAGTACTTC. As protein: CASSLERDGTFEQYF.

This clonotype ranks as medium-sized (0.01 to 0.1%). The genes are TRBV2 and TRBJ1-5; D is unresolved. The CDR3 runs 16 residues. Trimming took 6 bases from V and 0 from J, leaving 15 bases between them. Per germline, CDR1 SNHLY and CDR2 FYNNEI. The CDR3 spells CASSNARETSNQPQHF. The CDR3 nucleotides are TGTGCCAGCAGCAATGCCCGGGAAACTAGCAATCAGCCCCAGCATTTT.

This clonotype is medium-sized by share. The chain recombines TRBV13 with TRBJ2-7; 8 bases align to TRBD2. V shed 5 bases, J shed 4 bases, and the junction held 7 bases outside the gene matches. CDR3 length: 14 residues. Germline values: CDR1 PRHDT, CDR2 FYEKMQ (reference sequence). CDR3 amino acids: CASSDGSGGYEQYF. The CDR3 DNA sequence: TGTGCCAGCAGCGATGGCAGCGGGGGTTACGAGCAGTACTTC. The whole variable domain, filled in from reference TRBV13 and TRBJ2-7, reads AAGVIQSPRHLIKEKRETATLKCYPIPRHDTVYWYQQGPGQDPQFLISFYEKMQSDKGSIPDRFSAQQFSDYHSELNMSSLELGDSALYFCASSDGSGGYEQYFGPGTRLTVT.

This clonotype appeared many times. CDR3 loop: CASSLWTETYEQYF. In DNA, the CDR3 is TGTGCCAGCAGCCTATGGACAGAAACCTACGAGCAGTACTTC. This sequence joins TRBV12-3 or TRBV12-4 and TRBJ2-7, with D perhaps matching TRBD1 (6 bases). Trimming left V 6 bases short and J 2 bases short, with 14 bases between. This CDR3 region has 14 residues.

This clonotype rates as medium-sized. The chain recombines TRBV6-5 with TRBJ2-2, with 12 bases aligning to TRBD1. V lost 3 bases and J lost 7; bases outside the gene matches: 6. Germline V lookup: CDR1 MNHEY, CDR2 SVGAGI. The length of the CDR3 is 16 residues. In DNA form, the CDR3 reads TGTGCCAGCAGTTATTCCGGGACAGGGGGCGGCGGGGAGCTGTTTTTT. Amino acid sequence: CASSYSGTGGGGELFF.

This clonotype counts as medium-sized. V gene TRBV11-2 combines with J gene TRBJ2-1; no firm D call. Germline lookup yields CDR1 SGHAT and CDR2 FQNNGV. V was shortened by 0 bases and J by 4 bases, with 7 bases between the two germline ends. The CDR3 is 14 residues long. The CDR3 reads CASSLEPLYNEQFF. CDR3 DNA: TGTGCCAGCAGCTTAGAACCGTTATACAATGAGCAGTTCTTC.

Judged by abundance, this clonotype is medium-sized. DNA for the CDR3: TGTGCCAGCAGTTGGAGACAGGAGAACACTGAAGCTTTCTTT. This translates into CASSWRQENTEAFF. This chain joins TRBV6-5 and TRBJ1-1, with a possible D match to TRBD1 (6 bases). Per germline, CDR1 MNHEY and CDR2 SVGAGI. The CDR3 spans 14 residues. V was cut by 4 bases and J by 1 base, with 10 bases left in between.

In this sample, this clonotype is medium-sized. The chain has TRBV2 and TRBJ1-5; 10 bases line up with TRBD1. The CDR3 spans 16 residues. Trimming took 6 bases from V and 3 from J; bases not matched to a gene: 8. CDR1 is SNHLY and CDR2 is FYNNEI in the germline V gene. CDR3 sequence: CASRRGTGAVNQPQHF. CDR3 sequence (DNA): TGTGCCAGCAGAAGAGGGACAGGGGCGGTCAATCAGCCCCAGCATTTT.

This clonotype is medium-sized in the sample. J is TRBJ1-1 and V is TRBV2, with 8 bases aligning to TRBD1. Trimming cost V 10 bases and J 2 bases; bases outside gene matches: 12. The CDR3 totals 15 residues. Germline CDR1 SNHLY, CDR2 FYNNEI. CDR3 coding DNA: TGTGCCACTTGGGGCCCAGGGGGCTTAAACACTGAAGCTTTCTTT. Its translation: CATWGPGGLNTEAFF.